This TCR beta chain was sequenced for a study of blood T cells in healthy people across ages. Donation came from healthy Caucasian individuals in Russia who were aged about 6 to 95. The study isolated at least 6 million PBMCs from each sample. This clonotype was counted at least ten times. From germline, CDR1 is SGHAT and CDR2 FQNNGV. The CDR3 has 15 amino acids. Trimming shortened V by 5 bases and J by 4 bases, and 15 bases separated the two germline ends. The second PCR ran about 6 to 12 cycles with a sample-barcoded 5' primer and J-beta primers. One entry per CDR3 protein, called by TCRdb with MiXCR from the 5' RACE reads. The data show hundreds of thousands of distinct CDR3 sequences, approximately 30% seen once.

The sample taken for sequencing was blood. The genes are TRBV11-2 and TRBJ2-1; D ambiguous. This receptor was identified in a woman of 80 years or more in good health. The CDR3 here is CASSPMAPSYNEQFF. The CDR3 DNA follows: TGTGCCAGCAGCCCAATGGCACCCTCGTACAATGAGCAGTTCTTC.